One T cell receptor beta chain is described in this entry. The sample comes from a study of blood T cell repertoires in COVID-19. Overall study: The origin of the acute and convalescent COVID-19 samples was the United States, Italy and Spain. In each case, the material was cDNA or gDNA derived from T cells, B-cell-depleted T cells, or PBMCs.

In the study's own analysis: For nucleated cells, counts were estimated from reference gene primer amplification. Data came from immunoSEQ multiplex PCR; TCRdb stores just in-frame clones and leaves some out. V and J calls and clone size are copied from that table; D and trimming were computed from the DNA. This sample has 100,000 to 150,000 clones, with about 93% found just once. V lost 6 bases, J lost 5 bases, and 13 bases lay in between. The CDR3 is 13 amino acids. The V gene's germline CDR1 is MDHEN and CDR2 SYDVKM. V usage is TRBV28 and J usage is TRBJ1-2; D gene unclear. The sample consisted of peripheral blood. This receptor was obtained from a man aged 45 to 65 with COVID-19, enrolled during active disease. The DNA of the CDR3 is TGTGCCAGCAGCCTATTAAGGAGTTATGGCTACACCTTC. Amino acid sequence: CASSLLRSYGYTF.